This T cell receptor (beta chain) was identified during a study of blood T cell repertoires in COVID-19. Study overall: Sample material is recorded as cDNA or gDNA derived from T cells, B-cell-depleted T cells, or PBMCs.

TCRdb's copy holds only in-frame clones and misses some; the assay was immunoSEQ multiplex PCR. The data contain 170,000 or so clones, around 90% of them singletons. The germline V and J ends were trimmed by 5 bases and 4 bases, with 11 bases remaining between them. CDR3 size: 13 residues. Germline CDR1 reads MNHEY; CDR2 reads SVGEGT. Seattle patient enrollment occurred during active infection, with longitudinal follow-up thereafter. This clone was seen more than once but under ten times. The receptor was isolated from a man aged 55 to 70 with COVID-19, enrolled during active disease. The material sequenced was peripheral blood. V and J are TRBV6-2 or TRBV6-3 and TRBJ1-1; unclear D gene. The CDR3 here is CASSRSEGTEAFF. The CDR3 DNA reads TGTGCCAGCAGTAGATCGGAGGGCACTGAAGCTTTCTTT.